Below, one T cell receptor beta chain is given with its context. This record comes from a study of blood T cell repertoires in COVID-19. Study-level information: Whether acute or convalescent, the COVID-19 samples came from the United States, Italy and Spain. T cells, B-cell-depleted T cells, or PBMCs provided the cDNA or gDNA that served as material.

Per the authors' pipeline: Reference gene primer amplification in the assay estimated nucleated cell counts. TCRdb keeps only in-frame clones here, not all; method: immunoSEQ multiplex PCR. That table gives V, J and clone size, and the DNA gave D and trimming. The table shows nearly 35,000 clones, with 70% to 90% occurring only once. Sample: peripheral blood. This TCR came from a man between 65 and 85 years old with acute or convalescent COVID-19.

The CDR3 protein is CASSTKQGQGREKLFF. The CDR3 DNA reads TGTGCCAGTAGTACAAAACAGGGGCAGGGGAGAGAAAAACTGTTTTTT. The rearrangement links TRBV19 to TRBJ1-4, with 7 positions matching TRBD1. V shed 4 bases, J shed 8 bases, and the junction held 13 bases outside the gene matches. This CDR3 spans 16 amino acids. The germline V gene encodes CDR1 LNHDA and CDR2 SQIVND (reference sequence).